This T cell receptor beta chain was captured by sequencing in a study of shared clonotypes between healthy human individuals. The CDR3 has 15 amino acids. J gave up 6 bases and V 5 bases, and 10 bases lay outside the gene matches. Germline-derived CDR1 and CDR2 are KGHSH and LQKENI. Data came from immunoSEQ multiplex PCR; TCRdb stores just in-frame clones and leaves some out. In the table there are millions of clones, roughly nine tenths of which are singletons. The gene calls are TRBV18 and TRBJ1-2; TRBD1 aligns across 9 bases. This sequence was found in a man aged 18 to 30 in good health. Sequences were obtained from naive CD4+ T cells sorted from blood. Subset described: CD45RA+ positively selected. The CDR3 protein is CASSTKQGASDGYTF. The CDR3 DNA sequence: TGTGCCAGCTCAACCAAACAGGGGGCAAGTGATGGCTACACCTTC.